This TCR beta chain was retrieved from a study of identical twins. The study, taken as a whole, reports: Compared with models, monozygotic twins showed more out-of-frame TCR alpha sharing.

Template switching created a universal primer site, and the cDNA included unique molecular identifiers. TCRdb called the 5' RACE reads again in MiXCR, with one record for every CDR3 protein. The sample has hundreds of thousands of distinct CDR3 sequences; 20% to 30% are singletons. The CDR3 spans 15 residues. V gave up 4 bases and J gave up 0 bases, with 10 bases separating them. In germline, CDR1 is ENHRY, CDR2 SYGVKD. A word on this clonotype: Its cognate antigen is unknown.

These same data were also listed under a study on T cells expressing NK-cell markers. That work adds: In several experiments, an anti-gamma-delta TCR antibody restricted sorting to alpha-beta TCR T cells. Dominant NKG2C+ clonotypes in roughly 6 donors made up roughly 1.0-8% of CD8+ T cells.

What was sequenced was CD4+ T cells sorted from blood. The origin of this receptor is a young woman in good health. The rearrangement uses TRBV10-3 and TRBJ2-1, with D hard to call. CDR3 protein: CAISGSPSSYNEQFF. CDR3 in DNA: TGTGCCATCAGTGGTAGCCCGAGCTCCTACAATGAGCAGTTCTTC.